What follows are 20 T cell receptor beta chains derived from one specimen sequenced in a study of CD8 T cell repertoires and HIV-1 epitope variants (dated by TCRdb to the early 2020s). Libraries were prepared through the immunoSEQ multiplex PCR assay. Not all clones reach the TCRdb copy of this immuneACCESS table, which keeps in-frame sequences only. Checked studies attribute under half of the gap to unresolved V genes and leave the rest unexplained. Across this sample there are tens of thousands of clones, with roughly 81% seen only once. The ten top clones hold approximately 24% of the sample. Sequenced input: uncultured baseline CD8+ T cells from peripheral blood mononuclear cells (PBMCs). These receptors came from a male donor with HIV.

The chain uses TRBV7-6 and TRBJ1-1; a possible D gene is TRBD1 (5 bases). The CDR3 contains 13 residues. Germline V gene sequence: CDR1 SGHVS, CDR2 FNYEAQ. The V end lost 6 bases, the J end lost 0 bases, and 8 bases lay between the germline ends. CDR3 bases: TGTGCCAGCAGTAGGGACGTGAACACTGAAGCTTTCTTT. Its protein product is CASSRDVNTEAFF.

The sample holds many counts of this clone. The rearrangement joins TRBV19 to TRBJ2-7, with 7 bases identical to TRBD1. Trimming removed 4 bases from V and 2 bases from J; junction bases left unmatched: 2. CDR3 length: 13 amino acids. The germline V gene has CDR1 LNHDA and CDR2 SQIVND (reference sequence). CDR3 DNA: TGTGCCAGTAGTAGAGGGACAGCCTACGAGCAGTACTTC. Translating it yields CASSRGTAYEQYF.

This chain uses TRBV13 with TRBJ2-5, with 7 bases identical to TRBD2. The CDR3 is made up of 14 amino acids. Germline CDR1 PRHDT, CDR2 FYEKMQ (reference sequence). V lost 4 bases, J lost 4 bases, and 6 bases stayed unmatched. The CDR3 region has the DNA TGTGCCAGCAGCTCCCCGGGGGGTCGAGAGACCCAGTACTTC. It encodes CASSSPGGRETQYF.

This clone was counted only a few times. V usage is TRBV9 and J usage is TRBJ1-3; no reliable D call. V lost 2 bases, J lost 0 bases, and 12 bases lay in between. Germline CDR1 reads SGDLS; CDR2 reads YYNGEE. This CDR3 is 16 amino acids long. The CDR3 is CASSVNPSGSGNTIYF. CDR3 nucleotide sequence: TGTGCCAGCAGCGTTAACCCGAGCGGCTCTGGAAACACCATATATTTT.

The rearrangement uses TRBV4-3 and TRBJ2-7; D uncertain. CDR3 size: 14 residues. Germline CDR1 is LGHNA and CDR2 is YSLEER. V was clipped by 1 base and J by 1 base, with 8 bases between them. Here the CDR3 DNA reads TGCGCCAGCAGCCAAGCTTCCCCGTCCTACGAGCAGTACTTC. Translating gives CASSQASPSYEQYF.

The chain employs TRBV5-6 and TRBJ2-1; D may be TRBD2 (7 bases). The germline V gene encodes CDR1 SGHDT and CDR2 YYEEEE. The CDR3 loop spans 12 amino acids. Trimming cost V 4 bases and J 14 bases, with 16 bases left between them. This CDR3 is CASSAGTGREFF. The CDR3 region has the DNA TGTGCCAGCAGCGCGGGCACAGGGAGGGAGTTCTTC.

CDR3 DNA: TGTGCCAGCAGCTCCTTCGCGGTAGGGGACGAGCAGTACTTC. This codes for CASSSFAVGDEQYF. The rearrangement links TRBV7-9 to TRBJ2-7; possible D gene TRBD1, 5 bases. From germline, CDR1 is SEHNR and CDR2 FQNEAQ (reference sequence). V shed 4 bases and J shed 5 bases, with 15 bases lying between them. The CDR3 sequence is 14 residues long.

Comments on this clone: At one of its ends the junction is not consistent with the germline gene, which may arise from a read error. This chain links TRBV6-5 with TRBJ1-1, with D possibly matching TRBD1 (5 bases). Germline V gene sequence: CDR1 MNHEY, CDR2 SVGAGI. The CDR3 length is 15 residues. This CDR3 reads CASSYSNSFGTSGIF. CDR3 DNA sequence: TGTGCCAGCAGTTACTCGAACAGTTTTGGGACTTCCGGAATATTT.

A few counts support this clone. The chain carries TRBV4-1 and TRBJ1-6; unclear D gene. This CDR3 contains 13 residues. The germline V and J ends were trimmed by 6 bases and 14 bases, with 17 bases remaining between them. The germline gives CDR1 MGHRA, CDR2 YSYEKL. For the CDR3, the DNA is TGCGCCAGCAGTGTGGACCCCCGCGGATCCCTCCACTTT. This translates into CASSVDPRGSLHF.

This clone was recorded many times. The chain carries TRBV4-1 and TRBJ2-3; 11 bases match TRBD1. The CDR3 length is 17 residues. Trimming at V came to 0 bases and at J to 2 bases, leaving 4 bases not matched to a gene. The germline V gene encodes CDR1 MGHRA and CDR2 YSYEKL. The DNA for the CDR3 is TGCGCCAGCAGCCAAGAGGGGGACAGGGGGTACACAGATACGCAGTATTTT. Protein sequence: CASSQEGDRGYTDTQYF.

The rearrangement joins TRBV7-2 to TRBJ1-1; no clear D. The CDR3 length is 12 residues. Trimming removed 1 base from V and 11 bases from J, with 11 bases in between. Germline V lookup: CDR1 SGHTA, CDR2 FQGNSA. CDR3 loop: CASSLEHSWAFF. The CDR3 nucleotides read TGTGCCAGCAGCTTAGAACATAGTTGGGCTTTCTTT.

The chain recombines TRBV5-4 with TRBJ2-2, with a tentative D call TRBD1 (6 bases). The germline V gene has CDR1 SGHNT and CDR2 YYREEE (reference sequence). V was shortened by 3 bases and J by 6 bases, with 15 bases between the two germline ends. The CDR3 consists of 15 residues. In nucleotides, the CDR3 is TGTGCCAGCAGCTACTTAACAGGGTCTCCCGGGGAGCTGTTTTTT. This encodes CASSYLTGSPGELFF.

This clone was counted between two and nine times. The rearrangement links TRBV19 to TRBJ2-5; 8 bases map to TRBD1. This CDR3 spans 18 amino acids. J was trimmed by 1 base and V by 1 base; bases with no gene match: 11. Per germline, CDR1 LNHDA and CDR2 SQIVND (reference sequence). The CDR3 reads CASSIGPPRQGTQETQYF. The CDR3 DNA is TGTGCCAGTAGTATAGGTCCCCCTCGACAGGGGACCCAAGAGACCCAGTACTTC.

The rearrangement uses TRBV19 and TRBJ2-5; D is possibly TRBD2 (6 bases). V lost 7 bases, J lost 5 bases, and 11 bases lay in between. This CDR3 has 12 amino acids. Germline values: CDR1 LNHDA, CDR2 SQIVND (reference sequence). CDR3 sequence reads: CASTPGGETQYF. DNA for the CDR3: TGTGCCAGTACCCCCGGAGGGGAGACCCAGTACTTC.

The V call is TRBV7-8, the J call TRBJ1-1; D gene uncertain. There are 13 residues in the CDR3. Trimming cost V 4 bases and J 3 bases, with 9 bases left between them. Germline V gene sequence: CDR1 SGHVS, CDR2 FQNEAQ. The CDR3 loop reads CASSSAGDTEAFF. The CDR3 nucleotides read TGTGCCAGCAGCTCTGCGGGAGACACTGAAGCTTTCTTT. Full variable domain (remainder filled in from reference TRBV7-8 and TRBJ1-1): GAGVSQSPRYKVAKRGQDVALRCDPISGHVSLFWYQQALGQGPEFLTYFQNEAQLDKSGLPSDRFFAERPEGSVSTLKIQRTQQEDSAVYLCASSSAGDTEAFFGQGTRLTVV.

This clone was found once. The genes are TRBV19 and TRBJ2-7, with 7 bases lining up with TRBD1. Germline trimming cut 9 bases from V and 5 bases from J; bases unmatched to any gene: 7. The CDR3 has 12 amino acids. Per germline, CDR1 LNHDA and CDR2 SQIVND (reference sequence). As DNA, the CDR3 is TGTGCCAGCAGACAGGGAAGGAACGAGCAGTACTTC. The encoded protein is CASRQGRNEQYF.

About this clone: The junction departs from the called germline gene at one end, perhaps through a read error. This chain connects TRBV7-9 to TRBJ2-7, with TRBD1 matching over 7 bases. The V gene's germline CDR1 is SEHNR and CDR2 FQNEAQ (reference sequence). The CDR3 covers 16 residues. The CDR3 loop is CASSLATGRPSSEQYF. The CDR3 DNA reads as TGTGCCAGCAGCTTAGCGACAGGGCGACCCTCCTCCGAGCAGTACTTC.

The chain links TRBV5-6 to TRBJ2-1, with 7 bases identical to TRBD1. This CDR3 has 15 residues. Looked up from germline, CDR1 is SGHDT and CDR2 is YYEEEE. The ends lost 1 base at V and 4 bases at J; junction bases unmatched: 5. The CDR3: CASSLLRQGYNEQFF. The CDR3 nucleotides are TGTGCCAGCAGCTTGCTCCGACAGGGATACAATGAGCAGTTCTTC.

This rearrangement joins TRBV9 to TRBJ1-2; D unclear. This CDR3 is 13 amino acids long. Per the germline V gene, CDR1 is SGDLS and CDR2 is YYNGEE. V was trimmed by 0 bases and J by 2 bases, leaving 5 bases between them. CDR3 DNA: TGTGCCAGCAGCGTAGCGGGGAACTATGGCTACACCTTC. Its protein product is CASSVAGNYGYTF.

This chain links TRBV7-8 with TRBJ2-3; no clear D. Trimming took off 5 bases at V and 3 bases at J, with 0 bases between the two ends. Germline loops: CDR1 SGHVS, CDR2 FQNEAQ. The CDR3 runs to 10 residues. The CDR3 loop is CASSTDTQYF. The CDR3 bases are TGTGCCAGCAGCACAGATACGCAGTATTTT.